These 21 T cell receptor beta chains came from one sample sequenced in a study of T cells after yellow fever vaccination (dated by TCRdb to about 2019). The sample's treatment or condition label is to be understood as: live attenuated yellow fever vaccine strain. Library creation used 5' RACE. Sequencing was performed on an Illumina NovaSeq 6000. The raw public data were reprocessed by TCRdb itself: fastp quality trimming at Q25, MiXCR clonotype calling, in-frame beta chains only. Rows merge per CDR3 protein into single entries with the most common DNA and genes. For this sample there are about 300,000 distinct CDR3 sequences; 8.7% appear just once. Of the sample, 3% to 3.5% is held by the ten largest clones. The input for sequencing was CD4+ T cells sorted from PBMCs, taken 5 days after the yellow fever booster vaccination. These receptors were collected from a man between 18 and 29 years old who received the YFV17D yellow fever vaccine.

This clonotype occurred a few times. The rearrangement uses TRBV29-1 and TRBJ2-1; maybe TRBD1 (5 bases). Per germline, CDR1 SQVTM and CDR2 ANQGSEA. The CDR3 consists of 12 residues. Trimming shortened V by 5 bases and J by 9 bases, and 14 bases separated the two germline ends. CDR3 loop: CSVQGPTGEQFF. Written as DNA, the CDR3 is TGCAGCGTTCAGGGCCCTACCGGTGAGCAGTTCTTC.

This sequence joins TRBV6-5 and TRBJ1-1; unclear D gene. This CDR3 has 12 residues. V lost 10 bases and J 9 bases, leaving 18 bases between the germline ends. Germline CDR1 MNHEY, CDR2 SVGAGI. CDR3 DNA: TGTGCCACCAATCAACCGGGCCTTCAAGCTTTCTTT. Its translation is CATNQPGLQAFF.

The chain has TRBV12-3 or TRBV12-4 and TRBJ1-1; D gene uncertain. V gave up 7 bases and J gave up 9 bases, with 18 bases separating them. This CDR3 is 13 amino acids long. Here the CDR3 reads CASTLLIGSKAFF. CDR3 DNA: TGTGCCAGCACCCTCCTCATCGGGTCGAAAGCTTTCTTT.

The V call is TRBV5-1, the J call TRBJ2-7, with 10 bases aligning to TRBD1. The germline CDR1 and CDR2 sequences are SGHRS and YFSETQ. This CDR3 has 15 residues. J gave up 3 bases and V 7 bases, and 10 bases lay outside the gene matches. CDR3 nucleotides: TGCGCCAGCTCGAGACAGGGGGCTTCTGTCTACGAGCAGTACTTC. Translation gives CASSRQGASVYEQYF.

This chain connects TRBV27 to TRBJ2-5, with D perhaps given as TRBD1 or TRBD2 (6 bases each). V lost 3 bases and J lost 7, with 9 bases in between. Germline CDR1 is MNHEY and CDR2 is SMNVEV (reference sequence). There are 12 residues in the CDR3. The CDR3 DNA reads TGTGCCAGCAGTTTTAAGGGGGGGACCCAGTACTTC. It translates to CASSFKGGTQYF.

The rearrangement uses TRBV7-2 and TRBJ1-5; D might be TRBD1 (5 bases). Trimming shortened V by 1 base and J by 5 bases, and 12 bases separated the two germline ends. The CDR3 consists of 15 residues. CDR1 is SGHTA and CDR2 is FQGNSA in the germline V gene. The chain's CDR3 is CASSLGGRAYQPQHF. The CDR3 coding sequence is TGTGCCAGCAGCTTAGGAGGCAGGGCCTATCAGCCCCAGCATTTT.

This clonotype was seen a few times. The chain combines TRBV7-2 with TRBJ1-3, with 8 bases matching TRBD1. J gave up 4 bases and V 10 bases, and 6 bases lay outside the gene matches. Looked up from germline, CDR1 is SGHTA and CDR2 is FQGNSA. The CDR3 covers 13 residues. The CDR3 coding sequence is TGTGCCACAGGACAGGGCTCGGGAAACACCATATATTTT. It translates to CATGQGSGNTIYF. Full variable domain (rest looked up from reference TRBV7-2 and TRBJ1-3): GAGVSQSPSNKVTEKGKDVELRCDPISGHTALYWYRQSLGQGLEFLIYFQGNSAPDKSGLPSDRFSAERTGGSVSTLTIQRTQQEDSAVYLCATGQGSGNTIYFGEGSWLTVV.

This clonotype was detected ten times or more. V gene TRBV5-1 combines with J gene TRBJ2-5; possible D gene TRBD2, 6 bases. The V gene lost 2 bases and the J gene lost 5 bases, with 13 bases spanning the gap. The germline gives CDR1 SGHRS, CDR2 YFSETQ. The CDR3 runs 14 residues. The CDR3 loop is CASSFRRAGETQYF. The CDR3 DNA reads as TGCGCCAGCAGCTTCAGGCGCGCGGGGGAGACCCAGTACTTC.

Ten or more counts support this clonotype. The chain uses TRBV5-1 and TRBJ2-5; D unresolved. The CDR3 sequence is 14 residues long. Germline CDR1 is SGHRS and CDR2 is YFSETQ. V was shortened by 4 bases and J by 2 bases, with 12 bases between the two germline ends. The CDR3 bases are TGCGCCAGCAGCGAACGGCCTAATCAAGAGACCCAGTACTTC. Residues: CASSERPNQETQYF.

This clonotype was observed a few times. The chain joins TRBV29-1 to TRBJ2-7; D possibly corresponds to TRBD2 (6 bases). The CDR3 covers 15 residues. Germline V gene data show CDR1 as SQVTM and CDR2 as ANQGSEA. Trimming pared 1 base from V and 9 bases from J, leaving 22 bases between. The CDR3 is CSVEGARDSITGQYF. DNA of the CDR3: TGCAGCGTTGAAGGTGCGCGGGATAGCATTACGGGGCAGTACTTC.

The rearrangement joins TRBV19 to TRBJ1-2; perhaps TRBD1 as D (6 bases). The germline CDR1 and CDR2 sequences are LNHDA and SQIVND (reference sequence). Trimming took 7 bases from V and 3 from J, leaving 18 bases between them. CDR3 length equals 15 residues. In DNA, the CDR3 is TGTGCCAGTAACGCGGCGGACAGCTTTTACTATGGCTACACCTTC. Translating gives CASNAADSFYYGYTF.

This chain joins TRBV29-1 and TRBJ2-4; D not resolved. Deletions cut 4 bases from V and 0 bases from J, with 10 bases between. Germline V gene sequence: CDR1 SQVTM, CDR2 ANQGSEA. This CDR3 comprises 14 residues. The CDR3 DNA reads as TGCAGCGTTGGTCACAAGCTAGCCAAAAACATTCAGTACTTC. This sequence encodes CSVGHKLAKNIQYF.

V gene TRBV11-2 combines with J gene TRBJ1-1; D gene uncertain. Per the germline V gene, CDR1 is SGHAT and CDR2 is FQNNGV. Between the trimmed V and J ends, which lost 7 bases and 0 bases, there was a span of 15 bases. This CDR3 is 15 amino acids long. For the CDR3, the DNA is TGTGCCAGCATCAATCTGCCCTACCTGAACACTGAAGCTTTCTTT. Its protein is CASINLPYLNTEAFF.

The chain links TRBV5-1 to TRBJ2-7, with 9 positions matching TRBD2. CDR1 and CDR2 from the germline V gene are SGHRS and YFSETQ. The CDR3 is made up of 17 amino acids. V lost 0 bases to trimming and J lost 4 bases; unmatched junction nucleotides: 11. The CDR3 region is CASSLALVAGGNYEQYF. CDR3 nucleotide sequence: TGCGCCAGCAGCTTGGCCTTAGTGGCGGGGGGGAATTACGAGCAGTACTTC. The full variable domain, in which reference TRBV5-1 and TRBJ2-7 provide the parts outside the CDR3, is KAGVTQTPRYLIKTRGQQVTLSCSPISGHRSVSWYQQTPGQGLQFLFEYFSETQRNKGNFPGRFSGRQFSNSRSEMNVSTLELGDSALYLCASSLALVAGGNYEQYFGPGTRLTVT.

The table lists this clonotype with many counts. This chain connects TRBV7-2 to TRBJ2-5; the D gene is possibly TRBD1 (6 bases). This CDR3 comprises 15 residues. In germline, CDR1 is SGHTA, CDR2 FQGNSA. V lost 5 bases and J lost 1, with 14 bases in between. The CDR3, as DNA: TGTGCCAGCAGCCCCCGTGTAGGGGGCCAAGAGACCCAGTACTTC. It codes for CASSPRVGGQETQYF.

This clonotype came up a few times. This chain links TRBV2 with TRBJ2-3, with 7 bases matching TRBD1. CDR3 length: 14 amino acids. Per germline, CDR1 SNHLY and CDR2 FYNNEI. The V segment lost 10 bases and the J segment 2 bases; nucleotides outside the gene matches: 9. DNA for the CDR3: TGTGCCACCCGACAGGGTTTACCCACAGATACGCAGTATTTT. Protein sequence: CATRQGLPTDTQYF.

This clonotype came up a few times. The chain uses TRBV27 and TRBJ2-3; a weak D match, TRBD2 (5 bases). Germline V gene data show CDR1 as MNHEY and CDR2 as SMNVEV (reference sequence). CDR3 length: 14 residues. The germline V and J ends were trimmed by 7 bases and 2 bases, with 13 bases remaining between them. CDR3: CASKVGRITDTQYF. The CDR3 DNA sequence: TGTGCCAGCAAAGTGGGGAGAATCACAGATACGCAGTATTTT.

The chain recombines TRBV4-2 with TRBJ1-1; TRBD1 is a possible D gene (5 bases). Trimming shortened V by 2 bases and J by 0 bases, and 10 bases separated the two germline ends. The CDR3 has 15 amino acids. Germline V gene lookup returns CDR1 LGHNA and CDR2 YNFKEQ. The CDR3 spells CASSQRGGVNTEAFF. CDR3 nucleotide sequence: TGTGCCAGCAGCCAACGTGGGGGAGTGAACACTGAAGCTTTCTTT.

The CDR3 region has the DNA TGTGCCAGCTGCTTAGGAGCGGACCGCTACGAGCAGTACGTC. This encodes CASCLGADRYEQYV. This chain links TRBV7-9 with TRBJ2-7; D is possibly TRBD2 (5 bases). The CDR3 contains 14 residues. Germline values: CDR1 SEHNR, CDR2 FQNEAQ (reference sequence).

V gene TRBV11-2 combines with J gene TRBJ2-7, with 8 positions matching TRBD2. J was trimmed by 2 bases and V by 8 bases; bases with no gene match: 14. The CDR3 sequence is 16 residues long. The germline gives CDR1 SGHAT, CDR2 FQNNGV. CDR3 protein: CASAGVAGRLPYEQYF. As DNA, the CDR3 is TGTGCCAGCGCGGGGGTAGCGGGGCGGCTCCCCTACGAGCAGTACTTC.

V gene TRBV24-1 combines with J gene TRBJ1-5; 7 nucleotides match TRBD1. Germline V gives CDR1 KGHDR, CDR2 SFDVKD. Trimming at V came to 2 bases and at J to 11 bases, leaving 17 bases not matched to a gene. This CDR3 spans 17 amino acids. The CDR3 region is CATSDSRAGGVPLAQHF. The CDR3 nucleotides are TGTGCCACCAGTGATTCCCGTGCAGGGGGGGTGCCTCTGGCCCAGCATTTT.